This T cell receptor beta chain was recovered during a study of T-cell reconstitution after alpha-beta-depleted transplantation in children. The TCRbeta library was prepared with unique molecular identifiers. Via MiXCR, TCRdb re-called the PCR reads, giving one row per CDR3 protein. The sample has roughly 170,000 distinct CDR3 sequences, approximately 6.8% seen once. This clonotype was observed many times. This CDR3 region has 14 residues. J lost 3 bases, V lost 4 bases, and 6 bases had no gene match. In germline, CDR1 is DFQATT, CDR2 SNEGSKA (reference sequence). This clonotype originated in a human donor who donated a stem cell graft to a child with Wiskott-Aldrich syndrome. Sample: PBMCs from the stem cell graft donor, taken from the stem cell graft. V usage is TRBV20-1 and J usage is TRBJ2-7; TRBD1 aligns across 10 bases. CDR3 in amino acids: CSANTGTGDYEQYF. DNA of the CDR3: TGCAGTGCTAATACCGGGACAGGGGACTACGAGCAGTACTTC.